These T cell receptor beta chains were read from a single sample in a study of T cell changes during pregnancy in multiple sclerosis. Data came from immunoSEQ multiplex PCR; TCRdb stores just in-frame clones and leaves some out. The sample holds under 75,000 clones, 91% seen once. Sequencing was performed on CD4+ T cells from peripheral blood mononuclear cells, taken after pregnancy. The receptors come from a female donor in good health, enrolled as a control in a pregnancy study. CDR3s include the opening cysteine and the closing phenylalanine or tryptophan. A D gene is named only where the DNA matches it firmly. Where a row states a size, it is once, few, many or the class of an expanded clone; other rows omit it.

>TRBJ2-7|.|TRBV6-5|.
TGTGCCAGCAGTACCTTTCCAGGGGACGAGCAGTACTTC
CASSTFPGDEQYF
>TRBJ1-1|.|TRBV2|.
TGTGCCAGCAGAGCCGGGGGTGCGAACACTGAAGCTTTCTTT
CASRAGGANTEAFF
>TRBJ1-4|.|TRBV30|TRBD1
TGTGCCTGGCAGGGGGCAGGGGAAAAACTGTTTTTT
CAWQGAGEKLFF
>TRBJ1-2|.|TRBV7-9|.
TGTGCCACGTCTAGCTCGGACAGAACTGGGGATGGCTACACCTTC
CATSSSDRTGDGYTF
>TRBJ2-5|.|TRBV19|.
TGTGCCAGTAGTATACAGGGAGGAAAAGAGACCCAGTACTTC
CASSIQGGKETQYF
>TRBJ1-1|.|TRBV4-2|.
TGTGCCAGCAGCCAAGATGAGGGTGTGGGAGCTTTCTTT
CASSQDEGVGAFF
>TRBJ1-3|.|TRBV25-1|TRBD1
TGTGCCAGCAGTGGGCCACAGGGGGACTCTGGAAACACCATATATTTT
CASSGPQGDSGNTIYF
>TRBJ2-7|.|TRBV11-2|.
TGTGCCAGCAGCTTAGAGGGACTCTCCTACGAGCAGTACTTC
CASSLEGLSYEQYF
>TRBJ1-2|.|TRBV5-1|.
TGCGCCAGCAGCTTGGACAGTTATGGCTACACCTTC
CASSLDSYGYTF
>TRBJ2-3|.|TRBV9|TRBD2
TGTGCCAGCAGCGTAGACGTAGCGGGCCCCACAGATACGCAGTATTTT
CASSVDVAGPTDTQYF
>TRBJ1-2|once|TRBV6-5|TRBD1
TGTGCCAGCAGTTATTCAGGGGGCGATGGCTACACCTTC
CASSYSGGDGYTF
>TRBJ1-5|.|TRBV6-5|.
TGTGCCAGCAGTTACGGCAGGGAGGATCAGCCCCAGCATTTT
CASSYGREDQPQHF
>TRBJ1-6|.|TRBV7-9|.
TGTGCCAGCAGCTTAGGTGTAGGGGCATCAGGTTCACCCCTCCACTTT
CASSLGVGASGSPLHF
>TRBJ1-1|once|TRBV7-3|.
TGTGCCAGCAGCTCCGACAGTTTCACTGAAGCTTTCTTT
CASSSDSFTEAFF
>TRBJ1-5|.|TRBV7-9|.
TGTGCCAGCAGCTTAGACAGTGGTTACAATCAGCCCCAGCATTTT
CASSLDSGYNQPQHF
>TRBJ1-4|.|TRBV19|.
TGTGCCAGTAGCACATCTTCTGCAACTAATGAAAAACTGTTTTTT
CASSTSSATNEKLFF
>TRBJ1-2|.|TRBV12-5|TRBD1
TGTGCTAGTGGTTTGGTTACCTCGGGACAGAACTATGGCTACACCTTC
CASGLVTSGQNYGYTF
>TRBJ1-5|.|TRBV27|.
TGTGCCAGCAGTTTCGAGGGCCTTAGCAATCAGCCCCAGCATTTT
CASSFEGLSNQPQHF
>TRBJ2-1|.|TRBV2|.
TGTGCCTCAGACCAGGGGGGCCTGTCGTTTAATGAGCAGTTCTTC
CASDQGGLSFNEQFF
>TRBJ1-2|once|TRBV7-2|.
TGTGCCAGCAGCTTAGGAGGGGGATTGGGCTATGGCTACACCTTC
CASSLGGGLGYGYTF
>TRBJ1-2|.|TRBV18|.
TGTGCCAGCTCACCCATTGGAGATGGCTACACCTTC
CASSPIGDGYTF
>TRBJ2-5|.|TRBV19|.
TGTGCCAGTAGTATCCCGACAAAAAGTGAGACCCAGTACTTC
CASSIPTKSETQYF
>TRBJ2-3|.|TRBV11-3|TRBD1
TGTGCCAGCAGCGCTAAAGGGGGGACAGGCCTCACAGATACGCAGTATTTT
CASSAKGGTGLTDTQYF
>TRBJ1-1|once|TRBV5-4|.
TGTGCCAGCAGCCCTGCTCCATCAGGTGTGAACACTGAAGCTTTCTTT
CASSPAPSGVNTEAFF
>TRBJ2-3|.|TRBV5-1|TRBD2
TGCGCCAGCAGCTTGGTAGCTGGGGGACTAGCGGGGAGCACAGATACGCAGTATTTT
CASSLVAGGLAGSTDTQYF
>TRBJ1-6|once|TRBV7-2|.
TGTGCCAGCAGCAACCGAGGACAGTTTTCCTCCTATAATTCACCCCTCCACTTT
CASSNRGQFSSYNSPLHF
>TRBJ2-7|.|TRBV6-5|.
TGTGCCAGCAGTTACTCCGGGTCCTCCTACGAGCAGTACTTC
CASSYSGSSYEQYF
>TRBJ1-4|few|TRBV6-6|TRBD1
TGTGCCAGCAGTCGTTACAGGGGGACCGATAATGAAAAACTGTTTTTT
CASSRYRGTDNEKLFF
>TRBJ2-1|.|TRBV4-1|.
TGCGCCAGCAGCCAGCAGAACCGGGGGGCATACAATGAGCAGTTCTTC
CASSQQNRGAYNEQFF
>TRBJ1-3|.|TRBV7-2|.
TGTGCCAGCAGCTTGGAATCGACAGGCATGGCGGGAAACACCATATATTTT
CASSLESTGMAGNTIYF
>TRBJ1-2|.|TRBV5-6|TRBD1
TGTGCCAGCAGCCCGGGACAGACCTATGGCTACACCTTC
CASSPGQTYGYTF
>TRBJ2-3|.|TRBV7-3|TRBD2
TGTGCCAGCAGCGTGAGTGGACTAGCAGCAGATACGCAGTATTTT
CASSVSGLAADTQYF
>TRBJ1-5|.|TRBV6-6|.
TGTGCCAGCCACTCGGGGGGTCCTAGCAATCAGCCCCAGCATTTT
CASHSGGPSNQPQHF
>TRBJ2-7|once|TRBV6-5|.
TGTGCCAGCAGTTACGGGGCGTCCTACGAGCAGTACTTC
CASSYGASYEQYF
>TRBJ2-3|.|TRBV30|.
TGTGCCTGGAGTGTTCCCGCAGGGGCCGGTGATACGCAGTATTTT
CAWSVPAGAGDTQYF
>TRBJ1-4|.|TRBV30|.
TGTGCCTGGAGTGGACTCGACAGTGAAAAACTGTTTTTT
CAWSGLDSEKLFF
>TRBJ1-3|.|TRBV7-2|.
TGTGCCAGCAGCTTAGCGATCGGGGGTTATGGTGGAAACACCATATATTTT
CASSLAIGGYGGNTIYF
>TRBJ1-2|.|TRBV4-3|TRBD1
TGCGCCAGCACTATACAACCGGGACAGGGCATTTATGGCTACACCTTC
CASTIQPGQGIYGYTF